This TCR beta chain stems from a study of pediatric ulcerative colitis. The study, taken as a whole, reports: In rectum, acute severe colitis had expanded clones and less diversity.

This CDR3 region has 15 residues. Germline lookup yields CDR1 SGDLS and CDR2 YYNGEE. The V end was cut by 0 bases, the J end by 5 bases, with 14 bases between. On this clone: Its specificity is unknown.

TCRdb's copy holds only in-frame clones and misses some; the assay was immunoSEQ multiplex PCR. The sample records around 10,000 clones, 80% to 90% being singletons. The sequence was obtained from a girl aged 5-17 years with moderate ulcerative colitis. V usage is TRBV9 and J usage is TRBJ1-2; possibly TRBD1 for D (5 bases). The sample was blood. The CDR3 reads CASSVAGRASYGYTF. CDR3 bases: TGTGCCAGCAGCGTAGCGGGACGGGCGAGTTATGGCTACACCTTC.